A selection of T cell receptor beta chains follows, all from one sample in a study of a mutant IDH1 vaccine in newly diagnosed glioma. Only in-frame clones appear in the TCRdb table, and some are missing; sequencing was by immunoSEQ multiplex PCR. This sample has approximately 30,000 clones, with approximately 78% found just once. The antigens for these receptors are not known. The sequences come from PBMCs, collected from a glioma patient whose treatment included an IDH1 peptide vaccine. Every receptor here comes from a woman aged 25 to 39 with glioma. Each CDR3 is given with its conserved first and last residue.

V	J	CDR3
TRBV9	TRBJ1-1	CASSAQRTGNTEAFF
TRBV7-2	TRBJ2-3	CASAFGGTDTQYF
TRBV6-5	TRBJ2-7	CASSYSVNRSPYEQYF
TRBV2	TRBJ1-1	CATQMGARTEAFF
TRBV7-9	TRBJ2-5	CAGGRRETQYF
TRBV25-1	TRBJ1-6	CASTTGNYSPLHF
TRBV6-5	TRBJ2-4	CASRVDYAKNIQYF
TRBV6-5	TRBJ2-7	CASSRGSPYEQYF
TRBV5-1	TRBJ1-1	CASSPRDRLLKEAFF
TRBV27	TRBJ2-7	CASSWRGVRDEQYF
TRBV7-6	TRBJ1-6	CASSSDQSLHF
TRBV10-2	TRBJ1-3	CASSEGDRASGNTIYF
TRBV4-1	TRBJ2-7	CASSLAGGVTYEQYF
TRBV30	TRBJ1-2	CAWGASPLYGYTF
TRBV6-6	TRBJ1-1	CASHVGAPMNTEAFF
TRBV18	TRBJ1-1	CASSPTPLYTGLNTEAFF
TRBV7-9	TRBJ1-1	CASSLRGQQNTEAFF
TRBV2	TRBJ2-4	CASSLDTVENIQYF
TRBV19	TRBJ1-1	CASSTSQGARAEAFF
TRBV7-9	TRBJ1-1	CASSPRDNVGAFF
TRBV18	TRBJ1-1	CASSPPSLYQAFF
TRBV30	TRBJ1-1	CAWSPANEAFF
TRBV30	TRBJ2-7	CAWSVTGGNGEQYF
TRBV5-1	TRBJ2-3	CASSLRTPDTQYF
TRBV4-1	TRBJ2-5	CASSQTLWGVETQYF
TRBV4-1	TRBJ2-1	CASSQEAATGYNEQFF
TRBV15	TRBJ1-5	CATSRDGQTYSNQPQHF
TRBV5-1	TRBJ1-6	CASSLGGGRDSPLHF
TRBV10-3	TRBJ1-2	CAITARENYGYTF
TRBV7-2	TRBJ1-6	CASSLVGTGDSPLHF
TRBV29-1	TRBJ2-7	CSVEDYGGPSSYEQYF
TRBV2	TRBJ2-1	CASSILNEQFF
TRBV14	TRBJ1-2	CASSQDSAARDGYTF
TRBV29-1	TRBJ1-4	CSVSNNWGEKLFF
TRBV18	TRBJ1-1	CASSPGRDTEAFF
TRBV29-1	TRBJ2-7	CSVLTGLAVSYEQYF
TRBV4-1	TRBJ1-5	CASSRVHWGGSNQPQHF
TRBV7-9	TRBJ1-1	CASSDRVVTEAFF
TRBV6-5	TRBJ1-2	CASRTGLGFYGYTF
TRBV4-1	TRBJ2-7	CASSYLAGGWNEQYF
TRBV15	TRBJ1-4	CATSRGGQGGLLFF
TRBV29-1	TRBJ2-3	CSVGGDTDTQYF
TRBV7-6	TRBJ2-4	CASSLGQGGTKNIQYF
TRBV7-8	TRBJ2-4	CASTGQYENIQYF
TRBV29-1	TRBJ1-1	CSVGSRLMNTEAFF
TRBV7-2	TRBJ1-2	CASSAGQGNGYTF
TRBV5-4	TRBJ2-3	CASSLEGADTQYF
TRBV5-4	TRBJ2-7	CASSHRQGSHYEQYF
TRBV18	TRBJ1-4	CASSPEEEELFF
TRBV27	TRBJ1-1	CASSLRGEAFF
TRBV5-4	TRBJ2-1	CASSGRWNEQFF
TRBV9	TRBJ2-1	CASSPRGGSSYNEQFF
TRBV6-6	TRBJ1-1	CASSWRTGSNAEAFF
TRBV6-1	TRBJ1-2	CASSGQVTYGYTF
TRBV5-1	TRBJ1-5	CASSRGGDKNQPQHF
TRBV9	TRBJ2-7	CASSVEGQFFSYEQYF
TRBV18	TRBJ2-5	CASSPEETQYF
TRBV5-5	TRBJ2-5	CASIRQVQETQYF
TRBV4-2	TRBJ1-1	CASSAQQGSTEAFF